The present TCR beta chain was sequenced within a study of OX40 agonist ivuxolimab in advanced cancers. Regarding the research as a whole: Ivuxolimab was a fully human IgG2 agonistic monoclonal antibody targeting the costimulatory receptor OX40 (CD134). Intravenous ivuxolimab was administered to patients every 2 weeks at six dose levels: 0.01, 0.1, 0.3, 1.5, 3 and 10 mg/kg. Of the 50 to 55 patients in dose escalation, 19 had hepatocellular carcinoma, some 15 had melanoma, 9 had renal cell carcinoma and 9 had head and neck cancer. In the dose-escalation cohort, 82.7% of patients were male, and the mean age was approximately 60 years, with a range of roughly 23 to 85. Patients were allowed to have had prior anti-PD-1, anti-PD-L1 or anti-CTLA-4 therapy, and less than 45% of the dose-escalation patients had previously received checkpoint inhibitors. Partial responses were achieved by three dose-escalation patients, of whom one had hepatocellular carcinoma and two had cutaneous melanoma. Peripheral TCRbeta sequencing aimed to test whether ivuxolimab altered TCR sequence diversity and caused clonal T-cell expansion. The paper describes the monotherapy dose-escalation part (N of about 52 patients) of the phase I trial of ivuxolimab. The paper's findings and limits, for the study overall: In the 0.1-3.0 mg/kg groups, partial responders had among the lowest normalized peripheral clonal expansion, particularly in CD8+ T cells. At doses of 0.1 to 3.0 mg/kg, clonal expansion of both CD4+ and CD8+ T cells in blood was seen between baseline and week 6. Low levels of normalized T-cell clonal expansion were also seen in some patients who did not respond. After ivuxolimab, expanded clones were on average more numerous among CD8+ T cells than among CD4+ T cells. Which antigens the clonally expanded peripheral T cells were specific for was not determined.

Genomic DNA was extracted from sorted cells for sequencing of the TCRbeta CDR3 region. The immunoSEQ Assay was used for sequencing of TCRbeta CDR3 regions. Not all clones reach the TCRdb copy of this immuneACCESS table, which keeps in-frame sequences only. Checked studies attribute under half of the gap to unresolved V genes and leave the rest unexplained. Within this sample are tens of thousands of clones, with approximately 86% of them counted one time only. About 1% of the sample is in the top ten clones. Clipping removes 3 bases from V and 5 bases from J, with 6 as the unmatched junction base count. Via the germline V gene, CDR1 is KGHSH and CDR2 LQKENI. Counted from cysteine to phenylalanine, this CDR3 has 14 amino acids. CDR3 DNA only is kept here, 42 bases in frame from base 1. This clone has a single count. The clone's antigen remains unknown. Qualities for individual bases were not recorded, and no much larger clone is one base off.

The trial excluded patients who had a history of autoimmune disease or who were on systemic immunosuppression. Peripheral blood for TCR sequencing was collected from all dose cohorts at baseline, on cycle 4 day 1, and on cycle 7 day 1. Samples came from an open-label, multicenter, first-in-human phase I dose-escalation trial of ivuxolimab. Adults with locally advanced or metastatic melanoma, renal cell carcinoma, hepatocellular carcinoma or head and neck squamous cell carcinoma were enrolled in the trial. Before TCR sequencing, CD4+ and CD8+ T cells were separately sorted from peripheral blood. In this chain, TRBV18 is recombined with TRBJ2-5; 7 bases in between match TRBD1. The receptor's source is an adult with an advanced solid tumor such as melanoma, head and neck, liver or kidney cancer. The sequenced sample was CD4+ or CD8+ T cells sorted from blood, obtained in a trial of the OX40 agonist ivuxolimab. Here the CDR3 is given as CASSPTGRRETQYF. Read as DNA, the sequence is TGTGCCAGCTCACCGACAGGGAGACGGGAGACCCAGTACTTC.